This passage covers 16 T cell receptor beta chains from one sample sequenced in a study of blood T cell repertoires in COVID-19. Profiling relied on immunoSEQ multiplex PCR, and the TCRdb table lists in-frame clones only, not all of them. The sample yields approximately 150,000 clones, over 80% seen once. The material sequenced was peripheral blood. The receptors here all came from a woman aged 70 to 79 with acute or convalescent COVID-19.

This clone was seen a handful of times. This sequence joins TRBV9 and TRBJ1-2, with TRBD1 matching over 9 bases. Germline lookup yields CDR1 SGDLS and CDR2 YYNGEE. The CDR3 length is 14 residues. The V segment lost 5 bases and the J segment 4 bases; nucleotides outside the gene matches: 6. The CDR3 loop is CASSRETGGYGYTF. CDR3 coding DNA: TGTGCCAGCAGTCGAGAGACAGGGGGCTATGGCTACACCTTC. The full variable domain, rest sourced from reference TRBV9 and TRBJ1-2, is DSGVTQTPKHLITATGQRVTLRCSPRSGDLSVYWYQQSLDQGLQFLIQYYNGEERAKGNILERFSAQQFPDLHSELNLSSLELGDSALYFCASSRETGGYGYTFGSGTRLTVV.

The chain is built from TRBV5-4 and TRBJ2-7, with D perhaps matching TRBD1 (6 bases). V lost 0 bases to trimming and J lost 5 bases, with 15 bases between them. Germline V gene data show CDR1 as SGHNT and CDR2 as YYREEE (reference sequence). The CDR3 is made up of 15 amino acids. The CDR3 sequence: CASSLEVGGYNEQYF. The CDR3 bases are TGTGCCAGCAGCTTGGAGGTTGGGGGCTACAACGAGCAGTACTTC.

This chain connects TRBV6-4 to TRBJ1-2; D remains ambiguous. Germline CDR1 is MRHNA and CDR2 is SNTAGT. The CDR3 covers 13 residues. V was shortened by 1 base and J by 9 bases, with 12 bases between the two germline ends. The CDR3 region has the DNA TGTGCCAGCAGTGACTACGCGTTGAGGAGCTACACCTTC. This translates into CASSDYALRSYTF.

This clone has a handful of counts. V is TRBV27 and J is TRBJ1-2, with TRBD1 matching 10 bases. The CDR3 spans 14 residues. CDR1 and CDR2 from the germline V gene are MNHEY and SMNVEV (reference sequence). V lost 5 bases and J lost 3; bases outside the gene matches: 3. CDR3 sequence: CASSVGQGDYGYTF. The CDR3 region has the DNA TGTGCCAGCAGTGTCGGACAGGGGGACTATGGCTACACCTTC.

The V call is TRBV19, the J call TRBJ1-1; 9 positions match TRBD1. CDR1 LNHDA and CDR2 SQIVND come from the germline V gene (reference sequence). The CDR3 is 19 amino acids. Trimming cost V 4 bases and J 2 bases; bases outside gene matches: 17. This CDR3 is CASSKDAWGGQGPNTEAFF. CDR3 bases: TGTGCCAGTAGTAAGGATGCGTGGGGGGGACAGGGCCCCAACACTGAAGCTTTCTTT.

The CDR3 is CASSLKTATREQFF. The CDR3 DNA follows: TGTGCCAGCAGCTTAAAAACTGCGACCAGGGAGCAGTTCTTC. This chain uses TRBV7-2 with TRBJ2-1; D is uncertain. V lost 2 bases and J 10 bases, leaving 15 bases between the germline ends. The CDR3 sequence is 14 residues long. Germline-derived CDR1 and CDR2 are SGHTA and FQGNSA.

This CDR3 reads CASSPPGSSYNEQFF. The CDR3, as DNA: TGTGCCAGCAGCCCTCCGGGGAGCTCCTACAATGAGCAGTTCTTC. The V call is TRBV7-3, the J call TRBJ2-1; perhaps TRBD2 as D (5 bases). In germline, CDR1 is SGHTA, CDR2 FQGTGA. The germline V and J ends were trimmed by 5 bases and 0 bases, with 11 bases remaining between them. The CDR3 spans 15 residues.

The CDR3 sequence is CASSLSSAGSKNIQYF. The DNA for the CDR3 is TGTGCCAGCAGTTTAAGTAGCGCGGGATCCAAAAACATTCAGTACTTC. V and J are TRBV28 and TRBJ2-4, with a weak D call TRBD2 (6 bases). V was cut by 2 bases and J by 2 bases, with 13 bases left in between. CDR1 is MDHEN, CDR2 SYDVKM, per germline. The CDR3 runs to 16 residues.

CDR3 nucleotides: TGTGCCAGCAGCTTGTCAGGGGAAGGTGGCTACACCTTC. Its translation: CASSLSGEGGYTF. This chain uses TRBV5-4 with TRBJ1-2; D may be TRBD1 (6 bases). Trimming stripped 1 base from V and 7 bases from J, with 11 bases between. The CDR3 loop spans 13 amino acids. Germline CDR1 is SGHNT and CDR2 is YYREEE (reference sequence). Looking up the rest from reference TRBV5-4 and TRBJ1-2 gives the full variable domain: ETGVTQSPTHLIKTRGQQVTLRCSSQSGHNTVSWYQQALGQGPQFIFQYYREEENGRGNFPPRFSGLQFPNYSSELNVNALELDDSALYLCASSLSGEGGYTFGSGTRLTVV.

The genes are TRBV12-3 or TRBV12-4 and TRBJ1-2; 8 bases match TRBD1. V dropped 7 bases and J dropped 4; count of bases not matched to a gene: 5. The CDR3 totals 13 residues. The CDR3 region has the DNA TGTGCCAGCACTGGACAGGGAACCTATGGCTACACCTTC. Amino acid sequence: CASTGQGTYGYTF.

The chain couples TRBV9 to TRBJ1-3; 7 nucleotides match TRBD1. Germline values: CDR1 SGDLS, CDR2 YYNGEE. The length of the CDR3 is 17 residues. V lost 3 bases to trimming and J lost 0 bases; unmatched junction nucleotides: 9. CDR3 in amino acids: CASSARTGGFSGNTIYF. CDR3 DNA: TGTGCCAGCAGCGCCCGGACAGGCGGTTTCTCTGGAAACACCATATATTTT.

The chain employs TRBV4-3 and TRBJ2-3; 10 positions agree with TRBD1. From germline, CDR1 is LGHNA and CDR2 YSLEER. This CDR3 contains 15 residues. The V gene end was trimmed by 4 bases and the J gene end by 3 bases; junction bases not matched to a gene: 4. CDR3 DNA sequence: TGCGCCAGCAGCCTTAGACAGGGGGCGACAGATACGCAGTATTTT. Residues: CASSLRQGATDTQYF.

The rearrangement uses TRBV5-5 and TRBJ1-5, with a possible D match to TRBD1 (6 bases). Germline CDR1 SGHKS, CDR2 YYEKEE (reference sequence). V dropped 4 bases and J dropped 3 bases, with 23 bases sitting between them. This CDR3 region has 18 residues. The CDR3 loop reads CASSLSYRVSNTNQPQHF. As DNA, the CDR3 is TGTGCCAGCAGCCTGAGTTACAGGGTCTCTAATACCAATCAGCCCCAGCATTTT. The variable domain in full, completed from reference TRBV5-5 and TRBJ1-5, reads DAGVTQSPTHLIKTRGQQVTLRCSPISGHKSVSWYQQVLGQGPQFIFQYYEKEERGRGNFPDRFSARQFPNYSSELNVNALLLGDSALYLCASSLSYRVSNTNQPQHFGDGTRLSIL.

The rearrangement joins TRBV5-1 to TRBJ1-2, with 9 bases that match TRBD1. Trimming cost V 4 bases and J 2 bases; bases outside gene matches: 6. The germline V gene has CDR1 SGHRS and CDR2 YFSETQ. This CDR3 comprises 15 residues. The CDR3 reads CASSIGGQGNYGYTF. DNA of the CDR3: TGCGCCAGCAGCATTGGTGGACAGGGGAACTATGGCTACACCTTC.

The chain has TRBV5-4 and TRBJ2-5; 9 nucleotides align to TRBD1. V lost 9 bases and J lost 4; bases outside the gene matches: 10. Germline V lookup: CDR1 SGHNT, CDR2 YYREEE (reference sequence). The CDR3 spans 14 residues. For the CDR3, the DNA is TGTGCCACTTCAGTACAGGGGGCCGGAGAGACCCAGTACTTC. Translation gives CATSVQGAGETQYF. Full variable domain (rest looked up from reference TRBV5-4 and TRBJ2-5): ETGVTQSPTHLIKTRGQQVTLRCSSQSGHNTVSWYQQALGQGPQFIFQYYREEENGRGNFPPRFSGLQFPNYSSELNVNALELDDSALYLCATSVQGAGETQYFGPGTRLLVL.

This chain joins TRBV6-5 and TRBJ1-6; TRBD1 agrees at 10 bases. Looked up from germline, CDR1 is MNHEY and CDR2 is SVGAGI. There are 16 residues in the CDR3. Unmatched junction bases numbered 4, after V lost 2 bases and J lost 6 bases. The chain's CDR3 is CASSYLRDRGNSPLHF. The CDR3 nucleotides read TGTGCCAGCAGTTACCTCCGGGACAGGGGTAATTCACCCCTCCACTTT.